One sample yielded the 18 T cell receptor beta chains listed below, sequenced in a study of long-term antiretroviral therapy in people with HIV. Survey-level resolution applied to immunoSEQ assay v3.0. Using immunoSEQ multiplex PCR, the repertoire was profiled, and TCRdb retains in-frame clones only, with some absent. The sample holds about 30,000 clones; 78% are singletons and the top ten take approximately 9.4%. This specimen consisted of unsorted PBMCs, obtained 1.5 years before starting antiretroviral therapy. The receptors derive from a man in his late teens or twenties with HIV.

This rearrangement joins TRBV18 to TRBJ2-7; no clear D. Per germline, CDR1 KGHSH and CDR2 LQKENI. The CDR3 has 13 amino acids. Trimming took 6 bases from V and 2 from J, leaving 11 bases between them. CDR3 sequence: CASSPTATYEQYF. The CDR3 coding sequence is TGTGCCAGCTCGCCTACAGCGACCTACGAGCAGTACTTC.

The V call is TRBV11-2, the J call TRBJ1-3; perhaps TRBD1 as D (5 bases). CDR3 length: 12 amino acids. Germline V CDR1 and CDR2: SGHAT, FQNNGV. Trimming removed 3 bases from V and 7 bases from J, with 7 bases in between. CDR3 DNA sequence: TGTGCCAGCAGCTTTGGGACTAACACCATATATTTT. This codes for CASSFGTNTIYF. The complete variable domain, with remaining parts taken from reference TRBV11-2 and TRBJ1-3, reads EAGVAQSPRYKIIEKRQSVAFWCNPISGHATLYWYQQILGQGPKLLIQFQNNGVVDDSQLPKDRFSAERLKGVDSTLKIQPAKLEDSAVYLCASSFGTNTIYFGEGSWLTVV.

The chain recombines TRBV7-9 with TRBJ2-2; 7 positions agree with TRBD1. V lost 7 bases to trimming and J lost 0 bases; unmatched junction nucleotides: 14. CDR3 length equals 18 residues. CDR1 is SEHNR and CDR2 is FQNEAQ in the germline V gene (reference sequence). CDR3 DNA: TGTGCCAGCAACACGCCGTGGGGACAGACAGCGAACACCGGGGAGCTGTTTTTT. It codes for CASNTPWGQTANTGELFF. Looking up the rest from reference TRBV7-9 and TRBJ2-2 gives the full variable domain: DTGVSQNPRHKITKRGQNVTFRCDPISEHNRLYWYRQTLGQGPEFLTYFQNEAQLEKSRLLSDRFSAERPKGSFSTLEIQRTEQGDSAMYLCASNTPWGQTANTGELFFGEGSRLTVL.

The genes are TRBV6-1 and TRBJ2-1, with 9 bases that match TRBD2. In germline, CDR1 is MNHNS, CDR2 SASEGT. The CDR3 has 15 amino acids. The V segment lost 6 bases and the J segment 6 bases; nucleotides outside the gene matches: 9. This chain's CDR3 is CASRRGLAGANEQFF. Written as DNA, the CDR3 is TGTGCCAGCAGGCGGGGTTTAGCGGGAGCCAATGAGCAGTTCTTC.

The chain couples TRBV19 to TRBJ1-3; 12 bases align to TRBD1. This CDR3 comprises 18 residues. The J segment lost 4 bases and the V segment lost 6 bases, leaving 13 bases of the junction unmatched. Germline CDR1 is LNHDA and CDR2 is SQIVND (reference sequence). This CDR3 reads CASRIGTGGAWAGNTIYF. The DNA for the CDR3 is TGTGCCAGTAGAATTGGGACAGGGGGCGCGTGGGCCGGAAACACCATATATTTT.

This clone was seen once. The chain links TRBV27 to TRBJ2-1, with a weak D call TRBD2 (6 bases). Trimming removed 5 bases at V and 10 bases at J, with 18 bases between. From germline, CDR1 is MNHEY and CDR2 SMNVEV (reference sequence). The CDR3 loop spans 14 amino acids. The chain's CDR3 is CASSRQLAPPEQFF. Here the CDR3 DNA reads TGTGCCAGCAGTAGACAACTAGCACCCCCCGAGCAGTTCTTC.

The chain uses TRBV19 and TRBJ2-1; 9 bases agree with TRBD2. This CDR3 comprises 14 residues. Germline values: CDR1 LNHDA, CDR2 SQIVND (reference sequence). Trimming at V came to 9 bases and at J to 8 bases, leaving 11 bases not matched to a gene. This CDR3 is CASQGGGGADEQFF. The CDR3 nucleotides are TGTGCCAGCCAGGGCGGCGGGGGGGCCGATGAGCAGTTCTTC.

The chain recombines TRBV11-2 with TRBJ2-7; 12 bases map to TRBD2. The V segment lost 3 bases and the J segment 3 bases; nucleotides outside the gene matches: 6. Germline lookup yields CDR1 SGHAT and CDR2 FQNNGV. This CDR3 region has 16 residues. CDR3 nucleotides: TGTGCCAGCAGCTTGGGGACTAGCGGGCTATACTACGAGCAGTACTTC. It codes for CASSLGTSGLYYEQYF.

The genes are TRBV28 and TRBJ2-1; 10 bases align to TRBD2. CDR1 MDHEN and CDR2 SYDVKM come from the germline V gene. The CDR3 spans 16 residues. V gave up 2 bases and J gave up 0 bases; unmatched junction bases: 1. CDR3 DNA sequence: TGTGCCAGCAGTTTAAGGACTAGCGGCTCCTACAATGAGCAGTTCTTC. It codes for CASSLRTSGSYNEQFF.

This sequence joins TRBV4-3 and TRBJ1-4, with 8 bases identical to TRBD1. V gave up 2 bases and J gave up 7 bases; unmatched junction bases: 9. The germline gives CDR1 LGHNA, CDR2 YSLEER. The CDR3 has 16 residues. The CDR3 coding sequence is TGCGCCAGCAGCCAACAAATTGACAGGGGAGGTGAAAAACTGTTTTTT. It encodes CASSQQIDRGGEKLFF.

The chain recombines TRBV29-1 with TRBJ2-3; D gene uncertain. Looked up from germline, CDR1 is SQVTM and CDR2 is ANQGSEA. The CDR3 sequence is 15 residues long. V was clipped by 4 bases and J by 0 bases, with 14 bases between them. CDR3 residues: CSVVLQLPSTDTQYF. Here the CDR3 DNA reads TGCAGCGTTGTACTCCAACTACCTAGCACAGATACGCAGTATTTT.

The CDR3 region has the DNA TGCAGCGTTGGGAGGGACTTCCTCAAACACAGCTACGAGCAGTACTTC. Its protein product is CSVGRDFLKHSYEQYF. The rearrangement links TRBV29-1 to TRBJ2-7; D perhaps matches TRBD2 (6 bases). The CDR3 loop spans 16 amino acids. Germline V gene sequence: CDR1 SQVTM, CDR2 ANQGSEA. V dropped 4 bases and J dropped 3 bases, with 22 bases sitting between them.

The chain employs TRBV4-3 and TRBJ2-3; 10 bases align to TRBD2. V lost 2 bases and J lost 2; bases outside the gene matches: 4. From germline, CDR1 is LGHNA and CDR2 YSLEER. The CDR3 loop spans 16 amino acids. The CDR3 loop reads CASSQLLAGSTDTQYF. The CDR3 DNA follows: TGCGCCAGCAGCCAACTACTAGCGGGGTCCACAGATACGCAGTATTTT.

The gene calls are TRBV7-8 and TRBJ1-1; TRBD1 might be the D (6 bases). Germline-derived CDR1 and CDR2 are SGHVS and FQNEAQ. V was cut by 8 bases and J by 4 bases, with 20 bases left in between. The CDR3 runs 15 residues. CDR3 DNA sequence: TGTGCCAGCGGCAAAACAGGGCACATAGCCACTGAAGCTTTCTTT. It is translated as CASGKTGHIATEAFF.

DNA for the CDR3: TGTGCCAGCAGCTTAGATGAGGTGAGGGACGAGCAGTACTTC. It encodes CASSLDEVRDEQYF. The chain carries TRBV7-9 and TRBJ2-7; D is perhaps TRBD2 (5 bases). Germline V gene sequence: CDR1 SEHNR, CDR2 FQNEAQ (reference sequence). The ends were cut back, 1 base at V and 5 bases at J, with 12 bases in the middle. The CDR3 has 14 residues.

V usage is TRBV6-6 and J usage is TRBJ2-7; no clear D gene. V dropped 6 bases and J dropped 3 bases, with 12 bases sitting between them. Germline CDR1 reads MNHNY; CDR2 reads SVGAGI (reference sequence). The CDR3 loop spans 13 amino acids. The DNA for the CDR3 is TGTGCCAGCAGCCTCCCAGTAAACTACGAGCAGTACTTC. It yields the protein CASSLPVNYEQYF.

This clone was picked up a small number of times. V is TRBV5-4 and J is TRBJ2-7, with 14 positions matching TRBD2. Unmatched junction bases numbered 8, after V lost 0 bases and J lost 6 bases. Germline V lookup: CDR1 SGHNT, CDR2 YYREEE (reference sequence). The CDR3 covers 17 residues. The CDR3 sequence: CASSLVGLAGGFSEQYF. In nucleotides, the CDR3 is TGTGCCAGCAGCTTGGTCGGACTAGCGGGAGGATTTAGCGAGCAGTACTTC.

V is TRBV18 and J is TRBJ1-1, with 7 bases matching TRBD1. Germline CDR1 and CDR2: KGHSH and LQKENI. This CDR3 is 14 amino acids long. V dropped 5 bases and J dropped 7; count of bases not matched to a gene: 10. This CDR3 is CASSRTGPAGEAFF. CDR3 nucleotides: TGTGCCAGCTCAAGGACAGGACCGGCGGGTGAAGCTTTCTTT.